This passage covers 18 T cell receptor beta chains from one sample sequenced in a study of T cells in women clearing cervical HPV infection. The method was immunoSEQ multiplex PCR; TCRdb's version includes in-frame clones alone and lacks a portion of them. This sample contains 30,000 or so clones. The material sequenced was blood buffy coat. These receptors came from a woman aged 18 to 75 with a cervical HPV16 infection that either progressed to CIN3+ or cleared (not recorded which).

As regards this clone: The sequenced fragment ends 3 residues before the CDR3 boundary, so the rest is inferred from the germline J gene. V and J are TRBV2 and TRBJ1-2; 10 bases match TRBD1. This CDR3 is built from 12 residues. Germline CDR1 reads SNHLY; CDR2 reads FYNNEI. V shed 9 bases, J shed 6 bases, and the junction held 4 bases outside the gene matches. The DNA read from the CDR3 is TGTGCCAGGACAGGGGGCGGGGATGGC. Its protein product is CARTGGGDG. In full, the CDR3 reads CARTGGGDGYTF.

In regard to this clone: The DNA ends 3 residues before the CDR3 does, and the rest of the CDR3 is filled in from the germline J gene. This rearrangement joins TRBV20-1 to TRBJ2-3, with D possibly TRBD2 on 6 matching bases. Per the germline V gene, CDR1 is DFQATT and CDR2 is SNEGSKA (reference sequence). This CDR3 has 14 amino acids. Trimming left V 5 bases short and J 0 bases short, with 12 bases between. CDR3 loop: CSAAGGTSTDTQYF. The part of the CDR3 DNA that was read is TGCAGTGCTGCGGGCGGGACTAGCACAGATACG.

Notes on this clone: The read terminates 3 residues ahead of where the CDR3 ends, so the germline J gene completes it. The chain is built from TRBV5-1 and TRBJ2-5, with 7 bases that match TRBD1. Per the germline V gene, CDR1 is SGHRS and CDR2 is YFSETQ. This CDR3 is built from 15 residues. V trimming: 2 bases; J trimming: 4 bases; junction bases outside the gene matches: 8. The CDR3 region is CASSLGDRDRETQYF. The sequenced part of the CDR3 DNA is TGCGCCAGCAGCTTAGGAGACAGGGATCGAGAGACC.

This clone is identified as medium-sized from frequency. The CDR3 is cut off 3 residues early in the read; its end comes from the germline J gene. This rearrangement joins TRBV5-1 to TRBJ1-1, with D possibly matching TRBD1 (6 bases). Germline CDR1 SGHRS, CDR2 YFSETQ. The CDR3 totals 14 residues. V was trimmed by 6 bases and J by 5 bases, leaving 17 bases between them. CDR3 amino acids: CASKGHERGTEAFF. Incomplete CDR3 DNA: TGCGCCAGCAAGGGACACGAGAGGGGGACTGAA.

In the case of this clone: The missing CDR3 end, 3 residues past where the read stops, is filled in from the germline J gene. This sequence joins TRBV7-2 and TRBJ2-1, with TRBD2 matching 8 bases. Trimming took 0 bases from V and 4 from J; bases not matched to a gene: 8. Germline lookup yields CDR1 SGHTA and CDR2 FQGNSA. The CDR3 contains 17 residues. The CDR3 loop reads CASSLAPGGGQYNEQFF. The CDR3 DNA, read in part, is TGTGCCAGCAGCTTAGCTCCCGGGGGGGGGCAGTACAATGAG.

Details on this clone: The CDR3 end falls 3 residues outside the read, so it is completed with the germline J gene. The chain is built from TRBV7-6 and TRBJ2-7; TRBD1 agrees at 8 bases. Germline assignment: CDR1 SGHVS and CDR2 FNYEAQ. This CDR3 region has 14 residues. Losses at the gene ends were 5 bases for V and 0 bases for J; bases not matched to a gene: 3. The covered CDR3 bases are TGTGCCAGCAGCCCAGGGGGCAGCTCCTACGAG. Protein sequence: CASSPGGSSYE. The whole CDR3 region reads CASSPGGSSYEQYF. Together with reference TRBV7-6 and TRBJ2-7, the CDR3 gives the full variable domain: GAGVSQSPRYKVTKRGQDVALRCDPISGHVSLYWYRQALGQGPEFLTYFNYEAQQDKSGLPNDRFSAERPEGSISTLTIQRTEQRDSAMYRCASSPGGSSYEQYFGPGTRLTVT.

Remarks on this clone: The read stops 3 residues short of the end of the CDR3; the missing end is completed from the germline J gene. This chain connects TRBV20-1 to TRBJ2-7, with 7 positions matching TRBD2. This CDR3 contains 16 residues. V lost 0 bases, J lost 3 bases, and 11 bases stayed unmatched. Germline V gene lookup returns CDR1 DFQATT and CDR2 SNEGSKA (reference sequence). The CDR3: CSARDVGRGYNYEQYF. The covered CDR3 bases are TGCAGTGCTAGAGATGTAGGGCGGGGGTACAACTACGAG.

As for this clone: The CDR3 goes on 3 residues after the read ends, and that part is filled in from the germline J gene. This chain joins TRBV9 and TRBJ2-7, with 9 bases identical to TRBD2. J gave up 6 bases and V 4 bases, and 11 bases lay outside the gene matches. CDR3 length: 15 residues. Germline V lookup: CDR1 SGDLS, CDR2 YYNGEE. The CDR3 here is CASSPFGGGAREQYF. The sequenced CDR3 bases are TGTGCCAGCAGCCCCTTTGGCGGGGGGGCTCGCGAG.

CDR3 loop: CASSPSSYSSNTEAFF. The DNA read from the CDR3 is TGTGCCAGCAGCCCTTCTTCGTATTCCTCCAACACTGAA. V gene TRBV7-6 combines with J gene TRBJ1-1, with D hard to call. The CDR3 is cut off 3 residues early in the read; its end comes from the germline J gene. The V end lost 5 bases, the J end lost 2 bases, and 18 bases lay between the germline ends. Per germline, CDR1 SGHVS and CDR2 FNYEAQ. CDR3 length: 16 residues.

With regard to this clone: The read is 3 residues too short to cover the CDR3 end, so that end is filled in from the germline J gene. The chain carries TRBV7-9 and TRBJ1-5; 9 bases are a match to TRBD1. The germline V gene encodes CDR1 SEHNR and CDR2 FQNEAQ (reference sequence). The V segment lost 5 bases and the J segment 1 base; nucleotides outside the gene matches: 3. The CDR3 runs 15 residues. CDR3: CASSKGTGSNQPQHF. CDR3 DNA (partial): TGTGCCAGCAGCAAAGGGACAGGGAGCAATCAGCCC.

For this clone: The sequenced fragment ends 3 residues before the CDR3 boundary, so the rest is inferred from the germline J gene. J is TRBJ2-7 and V is TRBV12-3 or TRBV12-4; the D gene is possibly TRBD1 (6 bases). The CDR3 totals 12 residues. Trimming stripped 2 bases from V and 5 bases from J, with 7 bases between. The sequenced CDR3 bases are TGTGCCAGCAGTTTAACAGGGAACGAG. It translates to CASSLTGNE. The full CDR3 reads CASSLTGNEQYF.

With regard to this clone: The CDR3 extends 3 residues past the end of the read, so its final part is completed from the germline J gene. This chain links TRBV5-1 with TRBJ1-5; 9 bases map to TRBD1. This CDR3 has 15 amino acids. CDR1 is SGHRS and CDR2 is YFSETQ in the germline V gene. The trim removed 2 bases at V and 6 bases at J, leaving 6 bases unmatched. Here the CDR3 reads CASSLTGTGFQPQHF. The DNA read from the CDR3 is TGCGCCAGCAGCTTAACCGGGACAGGGTTTCAGCCC.

To note about this clone: The read gets to within 3 residues of the CDR3 end, and the germline J gene fills in the rest. The chain employs TRBV10-1 and TRBJ2-1; D is uncertain. With 6 bases removed from V and 2 bases from J, the gap between germline ends came to 5 bases. From germline, CDR1 is WNHNN and CDR2 SYGVQD (reference sequence). CDR3 length: 12 residues. Partial CDR3 DNA: TGCGCCAGCAGCAGAACCTACAATGAG. Amino acids: CASSRTYNE. The CDR3 reads in full as CASSRTYNEQFF.

About this clone: The sequence runs out 3 residues before the end of the CDR3; the remainder is reconstructed from the germline J gene. This chain uses TRBV2 with TRBJ1-2; D gene ambiguous. The germline V gene has CDR1 SNHLY and CDR2 FYNNEI. This CDR3 contains 11 residues. CDR3 in amino acids: CASSLDWSYTF. CDR3 bases read: TGTGCCAGCAGTCTGGACTGGAGC.

For this clone: The CDR3 end is not reached by the read, which stops 3 residues before it; the germline J gene fills it in. The J gene is TRBJ2-2, the V gene TRBV4-1, with TRBD1 as a possible D gene (6 bases). Germline CDR1 and CDR2: MGHRA and YSYEKL. V lost 4 bases, J lost 3 bases, and 15 bases lay in between. CDR3 length: 16 amino acids. The sequenced CDR3 bases are TGCGCCAGCAGCCCGACAGGTATCCGGGACACCGGGGAG. As protein: CASSPTGIRDTGE. The full CDR3 sequence reads CASSPTGIRDTGELFF.

In the case of this clone: The sequence runs out 3 residues before the end of the CDR3; the remainder is reconstructed from the germline J gene. V usage is TRBV28 and J usage is TRBJ2-2, with D perhaps TRBD1 (6 bases). V was clipped by 8 bases and J by 7 bases, with 17 bases between them. The germline gives CDR1 MDHEN, CDR2 SYDVKM. The length of the CDR3 is 14 residues. The sequenced CDR3 bases are TGTGCCAGCGGAACAGGGTTCCCAGGCGGGGAG. It encodes CASGTGFPGGE. The whole CDR3 sequence reads CASGTGFPGGELFF.

With regard to this clone: The sequence runs out 3 residues before the end of the CDR3; the remainder is reconstructed from the germline J gene. V gene TRBV19 combines with J gene TRBJ2-3, with D perhaps matching TRBD2 (6 bases). CDR1 LNHDA and CDR2 SQIVND come from the germline V gene (reference sequence). Trimming shortened V by 7 bases and J by 0 bases, and 14 bases separated the two germline ends. This CDR3 region has 15 residues. CDR3 bases read: TGTGCCAGTACGAACGTGGCGGGGAGCACAGATACG. It translates to CASTNVAGSTDT. In full, the CDR3 reads CASTNVAGSTDTQYF.

Turning to this clone: The read ends 3 residues early relative to the CDR3; the germline J gene fills the gap. The chain uses TRBV6-2 or TRBV6-3 and TRBJ2-7; the D is unclear. This CDR3 region has 12 residues. Between the trimmed V and J ends, which lost 5 bases and 5 bases, there was a span of 10 bases. Germline V gene lookup returns CDR1 MNHEY and CDR2 SVGEGT. The CDR3 sequence: CASSLTANEQYF. CDR3 bases read: TGTGCCAGCAGTCTCACAGCAAACGAG.